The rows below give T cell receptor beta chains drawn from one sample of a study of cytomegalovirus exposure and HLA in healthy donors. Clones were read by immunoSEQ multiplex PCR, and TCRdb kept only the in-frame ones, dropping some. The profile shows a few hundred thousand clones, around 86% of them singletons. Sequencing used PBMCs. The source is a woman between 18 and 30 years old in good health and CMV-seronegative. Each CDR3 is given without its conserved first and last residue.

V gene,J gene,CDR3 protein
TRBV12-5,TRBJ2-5,ASGRGQSYQETQY
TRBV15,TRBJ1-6,AMLTWGGNSPLH
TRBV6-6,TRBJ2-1,ASSYLAERMDEQF
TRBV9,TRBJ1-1,ASSVGGLVNTEAF
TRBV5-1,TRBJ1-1,ASSLGQGYSEAF
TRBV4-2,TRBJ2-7,ASSPRGDSTYEQY
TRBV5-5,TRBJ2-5,ASSWGQGWEETQY
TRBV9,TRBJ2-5,ASSVSGTAQETQY
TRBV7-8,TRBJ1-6,ASSLVGASSYNSPLH
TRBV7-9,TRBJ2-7,ASRGLGQDLYEQY
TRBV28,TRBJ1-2,ASTTPSGYGYT
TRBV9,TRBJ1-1,ASRKGQANTEAF
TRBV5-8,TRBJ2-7,ASSFGGRAYEQY
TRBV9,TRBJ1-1,ASSPQGEEAF
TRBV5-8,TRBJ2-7,ASSPVAYEQY
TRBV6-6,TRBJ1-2,ASSTRDSGVSYGYT
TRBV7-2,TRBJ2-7,ASSLWGVPYEQY
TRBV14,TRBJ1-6,ASSQEGQGNSPLH
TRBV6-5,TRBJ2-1,ASSYGGARSPEQF
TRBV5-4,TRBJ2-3,ASSLEGQGTQY
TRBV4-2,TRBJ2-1,ASSPPGEGQDYNEQF
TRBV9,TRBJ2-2,ASSVQGLTNTGELF